This T cell receptor (beta chain) was identified during a study of T-cell reconstitution after alpha-beta-depleted transplantation in children. Germline-derived CDR1 and CDR2 are SGHAT and FQNNGV. V was clipped by 5 bases and J by 0 bases, with 18 bases between them. This CDR3 spans 17 amino acids. Ten or more counts support this clonotype. During its preparation, the TCRbeta library received unique molecular identifiers. One entry per CDR3 protein results from TCRdb running MiXCR on the PCR reads. The profile shows some 220,000 distinct CDR3 sequences, around 9.5% of them singletons. The TCR was taken from a human donor who donated a stem cell graft to a child with acute lymphoblastic leukemia. The chain joins TRBV11-2 to TRBJ2-3; tentatively, D is TRBD2 (6 bases). The sample was PBMCs from the stem cell graft donor, taken from the stem cell graft. DNA of the CDR3: TGTGCCAGCAGCCCGCAACAGACTAGTAGGAGCACAGATACGCAGTATTTT. This sequence encodes CASSPQQTSRSTDTQYF.